This T cell receptor (beta chain) was sequenced during a study of neurological immune-mediated disorders. Study findings and constraints: The most TCR clonal expansion was seen in HTLV-1-associated myelopathy, whereas the least was seen in multiple sclerosis, below the level in healthy controls. TCR-beta repertoires seemed private in all groups, with no expanded CDR3 amino acid sequences shared.

Time point defined: longitudinal time-point 3. From 2 million PBMCs stored at -80 C, the unsorted libraries were generated. CDR3 length: 16 amino acids. V lost 4 bases to trimming and J lost 5 bases; unmatched junction nucleotides: 8. CDR1 and CDR2 (germline): KGHSH, LQKENI. On this clonotype: Its cognate antigen is unknown.

By 5'RACE with 10-nucleotide random UMIs, the cDNA was made. Each CDR3 protein gets one entry after TCRdb re-called the 5' RACE reads with MiXCR. Of some 43,000 distinct CDR3 sequences listed, roughly 13% are singletons. The clonotype was recovered from a male donor with HTLV-1-associated myelopathy (HAM/TSP). The sample consisted of PBMCs. The rearrangement links TRBV18 to TRBJ2-1; 10 nucleotides match TRBD1. The CDR3 reads CASSLMSGTGDNEQFF. The CDR3 bases are TGTGCCAGCTCACTCATGTCCGGGACAGGGGACAATGAGCAGTTCTTC.